The 12 T cell receptor beta chains below come from one sample, sequenced in a study of human T cells and chemical hapten exposure. Each CDR3 protein gets one entry after TCRdb re-called the RACE reads with MiXCR. The sample includes under 200,000 distinct CDR3 sequences, 25% to 35% of them seen just once. Time point indicated: pre-sensitization, week 0. Treatment in this sample: therapeutic diphenylcyclopropenone sensitization with weekly scalp DPC. The sample here was whole blood, taken in connection with sensitization to the hapten diphenylcyclopropenone (DPC). These receptors all come from a young woman with alopecia areata. Some clones in this sample may be carry-over from other donors' samples.

This clonotype has a single count. It is unclear where the CDR3 begins or ends on the DNA, so no DNA is shown, and the CDR3 is as TCRdb lists it. The chain uses TRBV12-3 or TRBV12-4 and TRBJ1-1; the table assigns TRBD1, which was not confirmed against the DNA. Both ends counted, the CDR3 spans 12 residues. The CDR3: CASSLFGQGTFF.

The chain couples TRBV29-1 to TRBJ1-2, with TRBD1 matching 10 bases. Germline V gene data show CDR1 as SQVTM and CDR2 as ANQGSEA. The CDR3 has 15 residues. V was pared by 5 bases and J by 0 bases, with 6 bases of the junction left unmatched. The CDR3 here is CSVPGQGRTNYGYTF. The DNA for the CDR3 is TGCAGCGTTCCGGGACAGGGGCGCACTAACTATGGCTACACCTTC.

Many counts were recorded for this clonotype. CDR3 loop: CSAQRTSGSGEQYF. In DNA, the CDR3 is TGCAGTGCCCAGCGGACTAGCGGGAGTGGCGAGCAGTACTTC. This chain connects TRBV20-1 to TRBJ2-7; 13 nucleotides match TRBD2. The CDR3 is 14 residues long. CDR1 and CDR2 from the germline V gene are DFQATT and SNEGSKA (reference sequence). V lost 6 bases and J lost 6; bases outside the gene matches: 8.

This rearrangement joins TRBV2 to TRBJ1-2; D not resolved. The germline V gene has CDR1 SNHLY and CDR2 FYNNEI. CDR3 length equals 12 residues. Deletions cut 1 base from V and 4 bases from J, with 4 bases between. The CDR3 DNA reads as TGTGCCAGCAGTGAAGGAGGCTATGGCTACACCTTC. It specifies CASSEGGYGYTF.

The chain couples TRBV28 to TRBJ2-1, with D maybe TRBD2 (6 bases). Trimming removed 9 bases at V and 5 bases at J, with 11 bases between. Germline V gene lookup returns CDR1 MDHEN and CDR2 SYDVKM. CDR3 length: 12 amino acids. The CDR3 bases are TGTGCCAGTGGGACTTTCAACAATGAGCAGTTCTTC. Protein product: CASGTFNNEQFF.

This clonotype was detected only a few times. This chain links TRBV11-1 with TRBJ2-1; 15 nucleotides match TRBD2. Trimming at V came to 5 bases and at J to 3 bases, leaving 8 bases not matched to a gene. Per germline, CDR1 SGHAT and CDR2 FQDESV (reference sequence). This CDR3 comprises 18 residues. The CDR3 spells CASSLGLAGGFSYNEQFF. In DNA form, the CDR3 reads TGTGCCAGCAGCCTCGGACTAGCGGGGGGGTTCAGCTACAATGAGCAGTTCTTC.

This clonotype was found once. This chain joins TRBV4-1 and TRBJ2-5; 7 positions agree with TRBD2. Germline V gives CDR1 MGHRA, CDR2 YSYEKL. The CDR3 has 14 residues. The V and J ends lost 2 bases and 2 bases, in that order; junction bases with no gene match: 2. The CDR3 DNA reads TGCGCCAGCAGCCAAACTAGCGTTCAAGAGACCCAGTACTTC. Translated, it gives CASSQTSVQETQYF.

The rearrangement links TRBV28 to TRBJ2-2; D may be TRBD2 (5 bases). Per germline, CDR1 MDHEN and CDR2 SYDVKM. Trimming removed 4 bases at V and 6 bases at J, with 9 bases between. The CDR3 covers 13 residues. CDR3 in DNA: TGTGCCAGCAGTTCCCGAGGGTCCGGGGAGCTGTTTTTT. It translates to CASSSRGSGELFF.

The V call is TRBV6-1, the J call TRBJ2-1; the match to TRBD1 covers 8 bases. Germline V gene data show CDR1 as MNHNS and CDR2 as SASEGT. The length of the CDR3 is 15 residues. V was pared by 7 bases and J by 9 bases, with 14 bases of the junction left unmatched. The CDR3 region is CASMKDLDRAGEQFF. Written as DNA, the CDR3 is TGTGCCAGCATGAAAGATTTGGACAGGGCAGGTGAGCAGTTCTTC.

On this clonotype itself: Germline and junction disagree at one end, which may indicate a read error. The genes are TRBV30 and TRBJ1-6, with D tentatively TRBD1 (5 bases). The CDR3 contains 14 residues. Per the germline V gene, CDR1 is GTSNPN and CDR2 is SVGIG (reference sequence). The DNA for the CDR3 is TGTGGCTGGAGACAGATCCCTCTTAATTCACCCCTCCACTTT. Its translation: CGWRQIPLNSPLHF.

The chain employs TRBV28 and TRBJ2-7; 10 bases align to TRBD2. Germline CDR1 and CDR2: MDHEN and SYDVKM. The CDR3 runs to 16 residues. The ends lost 4 bases at V and 1 base at J; junction bases unmatched: 7. The CDR3 DNA sequence: TGTGCCAGCAGTTCATTCACTAGCGGGGCTTCCTACGAGCAGTACTTC. It is translated as CASSSFTSGASYEQYF.

The chain links TRBV20-1 to TRBJ2-5, with D tentatively TRBD2 (6 bases). The CDR3 has 15 amino acids. V was pared by 6 bases and J by 1 base, with 18 bases between. Germline lookup yields CDR1 DFQATT and CDR2 SNEGSKA (reference sequence). CDR3 loop: CSADIAEGPQETQYF. The CDR3 DNA sequence: TGCAGTGCGGACATAGCGGAGGGGCCCCAAGAGACCCAGTACTTC.